A single sample gave rise to the 28 T cell receptor beta chains below, sequenced in a study of blood T cell repertoires in COVID-19. Clones were sequenced by immunoSEQ multiplex PCR, and TCRdb holds only the in-frame ones, with some missing. This sample yields 150,000 to 190,000 clones, of which 80% are seen a single time; roughly 0.6% belongs to the top ten. Specimen: peripheral blood. Source of these receptors: a man in his sixties with acute or convalescent COVID-19.

The J gene is TRBJ1-1, the V gene TRBV7-9, with a possible D match to TRBD1 (6 bases). The germline V gene encodes CDR1 SEHNR and CDR2 FQNEAQ (reference sequence). The CDR3 sequence is 15 residues long. The V gene lost 2 bases and the J gene lost 4 bases, with 14 bases spanning the gap. CDR3 in amino acids: CASSLSRGRGTEAFF. DNA for the CDR3: TGTGCCAGCAGCTTATCTAGGGGGAGGGGCACTGAAGCTTTCTTT. The whole variable domain, remainder taken from reference TRBV7-9 and TRBJ1-1, is DTGVSQNPRHKITKRGQNVTFRCDPISEHNRLYWYRQTLGQGPEFLTYFQNEAQLEKSRLLSDRFSAERPKGSFSTLEIQRTEQGDSAMYLCASSLSRGRGTEAFFGQGTRLTVV.

This clone was counted only a few times. This rearrangement joins TRBV6-5 to TRBJ1-1, with 7 bases aligning to TRBD1. The germline V gene has CDR1 MNHEY and CDR2 SVGAGI. The CDR3 contains 14 residues. V shed 6 bases and J 0 bases; nucleotides not matched to a gene: 4. CDR3 sequence (DNA): TGTGCCAGCAGGCTGACAGGGATGAACACTGAAGCTTTCTTT. Translating it yields CASRLTGMNTEAFF.

The chain has TRBV19 and TRBJ2-3; TRBD2 agrees at 8 bases. Germline-derived CDR1 and CDR2 are LNHDA and SQIVND (reference sequence). The CDR3 spans 14 residues. Losses at the gene ends were 6 bases for V and 1 base for J; bases not matched to a gene: 3. The CDR3 bases are TGTGCCAGTAGACAACTAGCGGGCACAGATACGCAGTATTTT. Protein product: CASRQLAGTDTQYF.

The chain joins TRBV7-9 to TRBJ1-1; 7 bases fit TRBD1. Trimming removed 4 bases from V and 0 bases from J; junction bases left unmatched: 2. The length of the CDR3 is 14 residues. Germline V gene data show CDR1 as SEHNR and CDR2 as FQNEAQ (reference sequence). Here the CDR3 DNA reads TGTGCCAGCAGCTGGGACAGACTGAACACTGAAGCTTTCTTT. This codes for CASSWDRLNTEAFF.

The chain carries TRBV4-1 and TRBJ2-2, with D hard to call. The length of the CDR3 is 15 residues. Germline CDR1 MGHRA, CDR2 YSYEKL. V was trimmed by 1 base and J by 1 base, leaving 7 bases between them. The CDR3 nucleotides read TGCGCCAGCAGCCAAGGCAGGTTGAACACCGGGGAGCTGTTTTTT. This translates into CASSQGRLNTGELFF.

The V gene is TRBV7-3, the J gene TRBJ2-4, with TRBD1 identical over 11 bases. CDR1 and CDR2 (germline): SGHTA, FQGTGA. The V gene end was trimmed by 5 bases and the J gene end by 7 bases; junction bases not matched to a gene: 1. This CDR3 comprises 13 residues. The CDR3 protein is CASSRDRGNIQYF. The CDR3 DNA follows: TGTGCCAGCAGCCGGGACAGGGGGAACATTCAGTACTTC.

The rearrangement joins TRBV20-1 to TRBJ1-2, with 7 bases matching TRBD1. The ends lost 2 bases at V and 10 bases at J; junction bases unmatched: 4. The CDR3 is 11 amino acids. CDR1 is DFQATT, CDR2 SNEGSKA, per germline (reference sequence). CDR3 nucleotide sequence: TGCAGTGCTAGACCGGGACAGCTCTACACCTTC. This sequence encodes CSARPGQLYTF.

The rearrangement joins TRBV4-3 to TRBJ1-4; perhaps TRBD1 as D (6 bases). CDR1 is LGHNA, CDR2 YSLEER, per germline. There are 15 residues in the CDR3. The V end lost 3 bases, the J end lost 5 bases, and 13 bases lay between the germline ends. Here the CDR3 DNA reads TGCGCCAGCAGCCAGCGGGGGGGGCAAAATGAAAAACTGTTTTTT. It translates to CASSQRGGQNEKLFF.

This chain joins TRBV19 and TRBJ1-1; D is ambiguous. The germline gives CDR1 LNHDA, CDR2 SQIVND (reference sequence). V shed 6 bases and J shed 3 bases, with 14 bases lying between them. This CDR3 contains 14 residues. This CDR3 reads CASRLSASYTEAFF. In DNA form, the CDR3 reads TGTGCCAGTAGGCTATCTGCTAGCTACACTGAAGCTTTCTTT.

This chain uses TRBV10-3 with TRBJ2-2; D unclear. The CDR3 spans 11 residues. Germline values: CDR1 ENHRY, CDR2 SYGVKD. With 8 bases removed from V and 4 bases from J, the gap between germline ends came to 5 bases. CDR3 region: CAIASTGELFF. The CDR3 DNA is TGTGCCATCGCGAGCACCGGGGAGCTGTTTTTT.

The V and J genes are TRBV7-2 and TRBJ2-1; D call uncertain. The CDR3 runs 13 residues. Looked up from germline, CDR1 is SGHTA and CDR2 is FQGNSA. Trimming took off 5 bases at V and 4 bases at J, with 9 bases between the two ends. The CDR3 DNA sequence: TGTGCCAGCAGCCTTACTCGATACAATGAGCAGTTCTTC. Its protein product is CASSLTRYNEQFF.

This clone was detected once. The V gene is TRBV19, the J gene TRBJ1-5; D unclear. V lost 3 bases and J 0 bases, leaving 9 bases between the germline ends. Germline CDR1 reads LNHDA; CDR2 reads SQIVND (reference sequence). The CDR3 sequence is 15 residues long. The CDR3 protein is CASSIRQDSNQPQHF. In DNA, the CDR3 is TGTGCCAGTAGTATCCGTCAGGATAGCAATCAGCCCCAGCATTTT.

V and J are TRBV5-8 and TRBJ2-1; TRBD2 agrees at 8 bases. Germline V gene sequence: CDR1 SGHTS, CDR2 YDEGEE. The CDR3 covers 15 residues. The junction had 10 bases not matched to a gene; V was cut back by 4 bases and J by 7 bases. DNA for the CDR3: TGTGCCAGCAGCCGGGGCCGGGGGGGCCCGAATGAGCAGTTCTTC. It is translated as CASSRGRGGPNEQFF. Complete variable domain (other parts from reference TRBV5-8 and TRBJ2-1): EAGVTQSPTHLIKTRGQQATLRCSPISGHTSVYWYQQALGLGLQFLLWYDEGEERNRGNFPPRFSGRQFPNYSSELNVNALELEDSALYLCASSRGRGGPNEQFFGPGTRLTVL.

This rearrangement joins TRBV2 to TRBJ2-7, with unresolved D. This CDR3 contains 15 residues. Looked up from germline, CDR1 is SNHLY and CDR2 is FYNNEI. V was pared by 3 bases and J by 0 bases, with 12 bases between. CDR3 protein: CASSDAGALSYEQYF. Here the CDR3 DNA reads TGTGCCAGCAGTGATGCCGGTGCCCTCTCCTACGAGCAGTACTTC. Using reference TRBV2 and TRBJ2-7 for the parts outside the CDR3, the full variable domain is EPEVTQTPSHQVTQMGQEVILRCVPISNHLYFYWYRQILGQKVEFLVSFYNNEISEKSEIFDDQFSVERPDGSNFTLKIRSTKLEDSAMYFCASSDAGALSYEQYFGPGTRLTVT.

This CDR3 reads CATSERTSGDYEQYF. The CDR3 coding sequence is TGTGCCACCAGTGAACGGACTAGCGGGGATTACGAGCAGTACTTC. The chain is built from TRBV24-1 and TRBJ2-7, with 12 bases fitting TRBD2. After removal of 4 bases from V and 4 bases from J, the junction contained 4 bases not matched to a gene. This CDR3 contains 15 residues. The germline V gene encodes CDR1 KGHDR and CDR2 SFDVKD.

This chain connects TRBV2 to TRBJ1-2; 7 bases map to TRBD1. J gave up 5 bases and V 6 bases, and 9 bases lay outside the gene matches. Germline values: CDR1 SNHLY, CDR2 FYNNEI. The CDR3 extends over 14 amino acids. DNA of the CDR3: TGTGCCAGCAGCCTTAAGGGACAGACTTATGGCTACACCTTC. It encodes CASSLKGQTYGYTF.

J is TRBJ2-2 and V is TRBV28; D may be TRBD1 (5 bases). Trimming removed 2 bases from V and 6 bases from J, with 7 bases in between. This CDR3 is 13 amino acids long. CDR1 and CDR2 from the germline V gene are MDHEN and SYDVKM. CDR3 loop: CASSLLGPGELFF. Written as DNA, the CDR3 is TGTGCCAGCAGTTTACTGGGGCCCGGGGAGCTGTTTTTT.

The chain joins TRBV5-1 to TRBJ1-4; no firm D call. Germline CDR1 SGHRS, CDR2 YFSETQ. V was trimmed by 5 bases and J by 0 bases, leaving 11 bases between them. CDR3 length: 15 amino acids. CDR3 in DNA: TGCGCCAGCAGTCCCGGGTCATCAACTAATGAAAAACTGTTTTTT. Translated, it gives CASSPGSSTNEKLFF.

The chain carries TRBV20-1 and TRBJ2-5; D not resolved. The V end lost 6 bases, the J end lost 5 bases, and 10 bases lay between the germline ends. The germline gives CDR1 DFQATT, CDR2 SNEGSKA (reference sequence). The CDR3 spans 11 residues. The CDR3 bases are TGCAGTGCCCCCTCCGGGGAGACCCAGTACTTC. Protein: CSAPSGETQYF.

In DNA form, the CDR3 reads TGTGCCAGCCTAGGGACAGGGGATTCGTATGGCTACACCTTC. Its protein product is CASLGTGDSYGYTF. The gene calls are TRBV6-5 and TRBJ1-2, with 10 bases fitting TRBD1. Germline V lookup: CDR1 MNHEY, CDR2 SVGAGI. The J segment lost 5 bases and the V segment lost 8 bases, leaving 8 bases of the junction unmatched. CDR3 length: 14 residues.

Points on this clone: The junction departs from germline at one end; a sequencing error may be responsible. The V call is TRBV11-2, the J call TRBJ1-1; D remains unclear. This CDR3 is 13 amino acids long. Germline V gives CDR1 SGHAT, CDR2 FQNNGV. CDR3 protein: CASSLDLGRIPGF. In nucleotides, the CDR3 is TGTGCCAGCAGCTTAGATTTAGGGAGGATCCCCGGCTTT.

This clone was seen just once. The V call is TRBV6-5, the J call TRBJ2-3, with TRBD2 matching over 12 bases. The V gene's germline CDR1 is MNHEY and CDR2 SVGAGI. Trimming took 2 bases from V and 4 from J; bases not matched to a gene: 1. The CDR3 length is 15 residues. CDR3 bases: TGTGCCAGCAGTTACGGACTAGCGGGACCAGATACGCAGTATTTT. It translates to CASSYGLAGPDTQYF.

The chain uses TRBV9 and TRBJ1-3; 7 bases are a match to TRBD1. CDR1 SGDLS and CDR2 YYNGEE come from the germline V gene. Losses at the gene ends were 4 bases for V and 3 bases for J; bases not matched to a gene: 13. The CDR3 consists of 17 residues. The CDR3 DNA reads as TGTGCCAGCAGCCCACGGGACAGCTCTAACCTTGGAAACACCATATATTTT. It yields the protein CASSPRDSSNLGNTIYF.

The chain couples TRBV5-6 to TRBJ2-3; 8 nucleotides agree with TRBD2. After removal of 3 bases from V and 3 bases from J, the junction contained 12 bases not matched to a gene. This CDR3 has 17 residues. Germline assignment: CDR1 SGHDT and CDR2 YYEEEE. The CDR3, as DNA: TGTGCCAGCAGCTCAACCGTTTTCGTAGCGGGGACAGATACGCAGTATTTT. Residues: CASSSTVFVAGTDTQYF.

This chain's CDR3 is CASSNDRNTEAFF. The CDR3 nucleotides are TGTGCCAGCAGTAACGACAGGAACACTGAAGCTTTCTTT. This sequence joins TRBV7-2 and TRBJ1-1; tentatively, D is TRBD1 (5 bases). The length of the CDR3 is 13 residues. Germline CDR1 SGHTA, CDR2 FQGNSA. With 6 bases removed from V and 1 base from J, the gap between germline ends came to 9 bases.

This clone has only one observation. The rearrangement uses TRBV23-1 and TRBJ1-2; perhaps TRBD1 as D (5 bases). TRBV23-1 falls under the ORF class, with uncertain function. The CDR3 spans 15 residues. V was cut by 0 bases and J by 0 bases, with 8 bases left in between. CDR3 protein: CASSQSGGANYGYTF. The CDR3 DNA reads TGCGCCAGCAGTCAATCCGGGGGAGCTAACTATGGCTACACCTTC.

The gene calls are TRBV5-1 and TRBJ2-7; 12 bases agree with TRBD2. J lost 3 bases, V lost 0 bases, and 10 bases had no gene match. The germline V gene has CDR1 SGHRS and CDR2 YFSETQ. This CDR3 contains 18 residues. The CDR3 DNA is TGCGCCAGCAGCTTGGCGACTAGCGGGAGTTATAGGGGCTACGAGCAGTACTTC. This sequence encodes CASSLATSGSYRGYEQYF.

The chain uses TRBV5-8 and TRBJ2-5; the match to TRBD2 covers 8 bases. CDR3 length equals 17 residues. Germline-derived CDR1 and CDR2 are SGHTS and YDEGEE. The J segment lost 5 bases and the V segment lost 4 bases, leaving 16 bases of the junction unmatched. CDR3 amino acids: CASSKGSGSAYGETQYF. As DNA, the CDR3 is TGTGCCAGCAGCAAGGGGAGCGGGAGTGCATACGGCGAGACCCAGTACTTC.